A single T cell receptor (beta chain) is shown here with its context. Germline assignment: CDR1 SEHNR and CDR2 FQNEAQ (reference sequence). The CDR3 has 14 amino acids. The junction had 4 bases not matched to a gene; V was cut back by 4 bases and J by 5 bases. This sample is drawn from a study of blood T cell repertoires in COVID-19. For the study at large: Samples came from the United States, Italy and Spain, spanning acute and convalescent COVID-19. PBMCs, B-cell-depleted T cells, or T cells provided the cDNA or gDNA that made up the material.

As processed by the authors: Reference gene primer amplification gave nucleated cell count estimates. Sequencing used immunoSEQ multiplex PCR; TCRdb keeps in-frame clones, though not all of them. Clonal size and the V and J genes are those of that table, whereas D and trimming came from the DNA. The table includes around 76,000 clones, less than 90% detected once. Those enrolled in Seattle joined during active infection and were followed longitudinally afterward. The sequence derives from a man aged 50-60 years with COVID-19, enrolled during active disease. This sequence joins TRBV7-9 and TRBJ2-1; 8 bases are a match to TRBD2. The material sequenced was peripheral blood. The CDR3 coding sequence is TGTGCCAGCAGCTCGTTTAGCGGGAACAATGAGCAGTTCTTC. Translation: CASSSFSGNNEQFF. Variable domain in full (rest from reference TRBV7-9 and TRBJ2-1): DTGVSQNPRHKITKRGQNVTFRCDPISEHNRLYWYRQTLGQGPEFLTYFQNEAQLEKSRLLSDRFSAERPKGSFSTLEIQRTEQGDSAMYLCASSSFSGNNEQFFGPGTRLTVL.